This note documents a single TCR beta chain sequence. Trimming took 3 bases from V and 0 from J, leaving 9 bases between them. CDR1 is MNHNS and CDR2 is SASEGT in the germline V gene. There are 15 residues in the CDR3. Individuals aged roughly 18 to 95 years were recruited from fewer than 30 US areas. This entry comes from a study of blood T cell repertoires in COVID-19. At the level of the study: COVID-19 samples, acute and convalescent, were from the United States, Italy and Spain.

Libraries were prepared by immunoSEQ multiplex PCR; TCRdb keeps only in-frame clonotypes and omits some of them. The sample lists about 500,000 clones; 75% to 90% were seen once. The clonotype was recovered from a woman under 30 who had recovered from COVID-19. The chain employs TRBV6-1 and TRBJ1-5, with a possible D match to TRBD1 (5 bases). Sequencing was performed on PBMCs or T cells enriched from blood (not recorded which). In DNA form, the CDR3 reads TGTGCCAGCAGTGAGACCAGGGCTAGCAATCAGCCCCAGCATTTT. It specifies CASSETRASNQPQHF.